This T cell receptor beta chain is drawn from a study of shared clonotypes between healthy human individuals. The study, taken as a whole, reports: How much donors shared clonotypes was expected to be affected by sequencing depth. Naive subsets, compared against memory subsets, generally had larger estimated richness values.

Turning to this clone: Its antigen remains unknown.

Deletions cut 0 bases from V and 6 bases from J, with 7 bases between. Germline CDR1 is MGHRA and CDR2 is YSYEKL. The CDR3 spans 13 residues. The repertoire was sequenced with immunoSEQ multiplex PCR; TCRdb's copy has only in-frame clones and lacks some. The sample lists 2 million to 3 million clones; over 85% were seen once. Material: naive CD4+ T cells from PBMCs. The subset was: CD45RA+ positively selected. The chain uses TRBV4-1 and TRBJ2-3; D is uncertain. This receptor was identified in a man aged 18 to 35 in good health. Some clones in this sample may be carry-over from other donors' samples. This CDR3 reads CASSQEIVDTQYF. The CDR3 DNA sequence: TGCGCCAGCAGCCAAGAAATAGTGGATACGCAGTATTTT.